What follows is one TCR beta chain and its context. Its cognate antigen is unknown. The data stem from a study of T-cell reconstitution after alpha-beta-depleted transplantation in children. Overall study findings and caveats: T-cell numbers and diversity one year post-transplant derived largely from freshly generated T cells. The origin of high day-60 TCRbeta diversity in some patients lay in surviving recipient T cells and thymic progenitors. Several hundred expanded graft clones reportedly gave rise to the alpha-beta T cells present about two months after transplant.

CDR3 length: 18 residues. The V gene's germline CDR1 is SGHAT and CDR2 FQNNGV. Unmatched junction bases numbered 12, after V lost 2 bases and J lost 0 bases. A TCRbeta library incorporating unique molecular identifiers was prepared. TCRdb passed the PCR reads through MiXCR, listing each CDR3 protein once. Of roughly 220,000 distinct CDR3 sequences listed, around 9.2% were seen once; the top ten hold approximately 40%. The sequencing used PBMCs, mostly from graft donor cells, collected 360 days after TCRalphabeta/CD19-depleted stem cell transplant. V is TRBV11-2 and J is TRBJ2-7; TRBD1 matches 8 bases. The receptor comes from a male patient between 2 and 10 years old who had a stem cell transplant for acute myeloid leukemia, so the T cells may come from the graft donor. The CDR3 is CASSLRDRSDLSSYEQYF. The CDR3 DNA follows: TGTGCCAGCAGCTTAAGGGACAGGTCAGACTTAAGCTCCTACGAGCAGTACTTC.